Listed below are T cell receptor beta chains from one sample, sequenced in a study of blood T cell repertoires in COVID-19. Generated by immunoSEQ multiplex PCR, the TCRdb table keeps only in-frame clones and is missing some. The sample lists about 180,000 clones, 80% to 90% occurring once. The sample was peripheral blood. The receptors were sampled from a human donor with active or convalescent COVID-19. The donor label of this sample is uncertain. The CDR3 runs from the conserved cysteine through the conserved F or W. The order of the fields is clone size, D gene, V gene, J gene, CDR3 length, CDR3 DNA, CDR3 protein. A D gene is named only where the DNA matches it firmly. A row's size may be missing; if present it is once, few, many or a size class.

>.|.|TRBV7-9|TRBJ2-5|14
TGTGCCAGCAGGGAAGGACAGCCCGTAGAGACCCAGTACTTC
CASREGQPVETQYF
>.|.|TRBV3-1/TRBV3-2|TRBJ1-2|13
TGTGCCAGCAGCCAAGATAATCGGGATGGCTACACCTTC
CASSQDNRDGYTF
>.|.|TRBV28|TRBJ1-6|15
TGTGCCAGCAGCCCCGCCGGCTCCTATAATTCACCCCTCCACTTT
CASSPAGSYNSPLHF
>.|.|TRBV29-1|TRBJ2-7|13
TGCAGCGTTGATAGGCAGGATGGCTACGAGCAGTACTTC
CSVDRQDGYEQYF
>.|TRBD1|TRBV27|TRBJ1-2|13
TGTGCCAGCAGTTTATCGGCAGGGGGGTTCTACACCTTC
CASSLSAGGFYTF
>.|.|TRBV4-3|TRBJ2-1|14
TGCGCCAGCAGCCAAACCTTTCGGGACAATGAGCAGTTCTTC
CASSQTFRDNEQFF
>.|.|TRBV7-2|TRBJ2-5|15
TGTGCCAGCAGCTTTTCTAGCGCTGGACAAGAGACCCAGTACTTC
CASSFSSAGQETQYF
>.|TRBD1|TRBV5-6|TRBJ1-2|16
TGTGCCAGCAGCTTGGGTGGGACAGGGGAACGCTATGGCTACACCTTC
CASSLGGTGERYGYTF
>.|TRBD1|TRBV15|TRBJ1-2|15
TGTGCCACCAGCAGGGACCCGACAGGGACCTATGGCTACACCTTC
CATSRDPTGTYGYTF
>.|TRBD2|TRBV7-9|TRBJ2-5|16
TGTGCCAGCAGCTCCGGACGGGGGGGAAGGGAAGAGACCCAGTACTTC
CASSSGRGGREETQYF
>few|TRBD1|TRBV4-1|TRBJ1-2|12
TGCGCCAGCAGCGGGGACAGCTATGGCTACACCTTC
CASSGDSYGYTF
>.|TRBD1|TRBV11-2|TRBJ2-3|15
TGTGCCAGCACCCAGGGACAGGGAAGCACAGATACGCAGTATTTT
CASTQGQGSTDTQYF
>once|TRBD1|TRBV28|TRBJ1-1|13
TGTGCCAGCAGTCTCACAGGGGCCACTGAAGCTTTCTTT
CASSLTGATEAFF
>.|.|TRBV11-2|TRBJ2-5|11
TGTGCCAGCAGCTCCCTGGAGACCCAGTACTTC
CASSSLETQYF
>.|.|TRBV6-1|TRBJ1-4|16
TGTGCCAGCAGTGAATTGCGGGGAACAACTAATGAAAAACTGTTTTTT
CASSELRGTTNEKLFF
>.|TRBD2|TRBV5-1|TRBJ2-1|15
TGCGCCAGCAGCTTCCGGGAGGGCCGAGAGGATGAGCAGTTCTTC
CASSFREGREDEQFF
>.|TRBD2|TRBV9|TRBJ2-3|14
TGTGCCAGCAGCGTAGCTCGCGGGGGAGATACGCAGTATTTT
CASSVARGGDTQYF
>.|.|TRBV2|TRBJ2-3|15
TGTGCCAGCAGTGCATTGACTTTGCCTACAGATACGCAGTATTTT
CASSALTLPTDTQYF
>.|TRBD1|TRBV7-2|TRBJ1-3|16
TGTGCCAGCAGCTTTTCCCAGACAGGGACAGGAAACACCATATATTTT
CASSFSQTGTGNTIYF
>.|.|TRBV6-2/TRBV6-3|TRBJ2-1|15
TGTGCCAGCAGTTACAGGGGGGGGGCAAACAATGAGCAGTTCTTC
CASSYRGGANNEQFF
>.|TRBD2|TRBV9|TRBJ2-7|15
TGTGCCAGCAGCGTAGACGGTAGCGGGACCTACGAGCAGTACTTC
CASSVDGSGTYEQYF
>few|.|TRBV6-5|TRBJ2-2|14
TGTGCCGTGACGGCAGGGCCCTCAGGAAGGGAGCTGTTTTTT
CAVTAGPSGRELFF
>.|.|TRBV30|TRBJ2-5|14
TGTGCCTTGAAACGTTCCGGGACACTGGAGACCCAGTACTTC
CALKRSGTLETQYF
>.|TRBD1|TRBV7-2|TRBJ1-2|16
TGTGCCAGCAGCTTAGCGGGGACAGTGGGGAGCTATGGCTACACCTTC
CASSLAGTVGSYGYTF
>.|TRBD1|TRBV6-5|TRBJ2-7|12
TGTGCCAGCAGGGGACAGGGCTACGAGCAGTACTTC
CASRGQGYEQYF
>large|.|TRBV30|TRBJ2-4|15
TGTGCCTGGGCCAAGGGGGGGCTAACCAAAAACATTCAGTACTTC
CAWAKGGLTKNIQYF
>few|.|TRBV2|TRBJ2-2|15
TGTGCCAGCAGTGAATTAGAAGTGGGCCACGGGGAGCTGTTTTTT
CASSELEVGHGELFF
>.|.|TRBV7-8|TRBJ2-2|15
TGTGCCAGCAGCTTAGGATACGCGGGTCCCGGGGAGCTGTTTTTT
CASSLGYAGPGELFF